Only a few counts were recorded for the clone carrying this T cell receptor (beta chain). Next came a second PCR, run for about 7 to 12 cycles, which used a sample-barcoded 5' primer along with a J-beta primer mix. Samples each returned at least 2.5 million CDR3-containing paired-end reads. TCRdb fed the 5' RACE reads into MiXCR, producing one record per CDR3 protein. The sample shows about 680,000 distinct CDR3 sequences, around 48% of them seen only once. This sample was taken from a study of blood T cells in healthy people across ages. Overall study: Capture via template switching afforded approximately one barcoded beta molecule per two T cells.

The extraction recovered at least 5.5 micrograms of total RNA per sample. Trimming at V came to 2 bases and at J to 0 bases, leaving 8 bases not matched to a gene. This CDR3 is built from 17 residues. The clonotype originates from a woman in her sixties in good health. The sample consisted of blood. The V call is TRBV6-7, the J call TRBJ2-5, with 8 bases that match TRBD1. TRBV6-7 is an open reading frame whose function is uncertain. For the CDR3, the DNA is TGTGCCAGCAGTTACCTCACGGACAGGGTTAACCAAGAGACCCAGTACTTC. Protein: CASSYLTDRVNQETQYF.